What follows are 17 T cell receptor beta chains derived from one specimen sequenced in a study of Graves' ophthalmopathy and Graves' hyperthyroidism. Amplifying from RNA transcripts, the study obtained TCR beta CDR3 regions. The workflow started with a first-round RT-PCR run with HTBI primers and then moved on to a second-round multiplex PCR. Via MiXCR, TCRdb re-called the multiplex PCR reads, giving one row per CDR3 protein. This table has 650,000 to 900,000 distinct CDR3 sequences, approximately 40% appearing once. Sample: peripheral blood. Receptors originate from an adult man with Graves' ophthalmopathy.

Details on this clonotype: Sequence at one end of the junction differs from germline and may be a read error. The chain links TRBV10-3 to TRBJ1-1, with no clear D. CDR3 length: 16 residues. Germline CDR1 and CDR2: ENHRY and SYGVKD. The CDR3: CASSSQPTRLNTEAFF. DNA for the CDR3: TGTGCCAGCAGTTCTCAACCGACACGGCTGAACACTGAAGCTTTCTTT.

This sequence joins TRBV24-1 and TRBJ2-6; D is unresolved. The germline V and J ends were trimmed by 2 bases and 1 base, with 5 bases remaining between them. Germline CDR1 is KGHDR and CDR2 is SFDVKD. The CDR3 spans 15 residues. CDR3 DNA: TGTGCCACCAGTGATTCCGGGTCTGGGGCCAACGTCCTGACTTTC. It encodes CATSDSGSGANVLTF.

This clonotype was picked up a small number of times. This chain's CDR3 is CSATIPRPGHYEQYF. The DNA of the CDR3 is TGCAGTGCTACTATCCCAAGACCAGGGCACTACGAGCAGTACTTC. The rearrangement joins TRBV20-1 to TRBJ2-7; possibly TRBD1 for D (5 bases). The CDR3 is 15 residues long. The V end lost 4 bases, the J end lost 3 bases, and 19 bases lay between the germline ends. The germline V gene encodes CDR1 DFQATT and CDR2 SNEGSKA (reference sequence).

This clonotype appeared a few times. For the CDR3, the DNA is TGTGCCAGTAGTACGGGCGGAGGGGTTTACGATGGCTACACCTTC. This codes for CASSTGGGVYDGYTF. The chain recombines TRBV19 with TRBJ1-2; D is perhaps TRBD1 (5 bases). There are 15 residues in the CDR3. V gave up 4 bases and J gave up 6 bases, with 18 bases separating them. Germline CDR1 reads LNHDA; CDR2 reads SQIVND (reference sequence).

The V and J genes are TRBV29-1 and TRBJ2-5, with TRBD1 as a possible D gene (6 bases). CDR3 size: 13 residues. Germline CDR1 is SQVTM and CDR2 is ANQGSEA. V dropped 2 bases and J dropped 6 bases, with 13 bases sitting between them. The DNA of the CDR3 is TGCAGCGTTGAAACGGCAGGGGAACAGACCCAGTACTTC. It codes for CSVETAGEQTQYF.

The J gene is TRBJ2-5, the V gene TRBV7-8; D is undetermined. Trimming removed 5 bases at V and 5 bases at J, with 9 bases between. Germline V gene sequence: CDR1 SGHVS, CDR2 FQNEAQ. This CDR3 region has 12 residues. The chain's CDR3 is CASSGMPETQYF. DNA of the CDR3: TGTGCCAGCAGCGGGATGCCGGAGACCCAGTACTTC.

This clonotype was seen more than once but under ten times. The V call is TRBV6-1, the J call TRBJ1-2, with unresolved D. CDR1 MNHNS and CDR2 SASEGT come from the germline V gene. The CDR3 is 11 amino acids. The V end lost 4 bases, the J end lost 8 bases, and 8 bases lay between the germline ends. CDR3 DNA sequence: TGTGCCAGCAGTGGGTATTCGGGCTACACCTTC. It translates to CASSGYSGYTF.

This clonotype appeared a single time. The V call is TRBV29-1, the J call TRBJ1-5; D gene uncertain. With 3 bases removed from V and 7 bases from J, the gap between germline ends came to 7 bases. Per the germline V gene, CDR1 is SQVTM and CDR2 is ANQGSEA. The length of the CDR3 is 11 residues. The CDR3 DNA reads TGCAGCGTTGATTTGGGACAGCCCCAGCATTTT. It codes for CSVDLGQPQHF.

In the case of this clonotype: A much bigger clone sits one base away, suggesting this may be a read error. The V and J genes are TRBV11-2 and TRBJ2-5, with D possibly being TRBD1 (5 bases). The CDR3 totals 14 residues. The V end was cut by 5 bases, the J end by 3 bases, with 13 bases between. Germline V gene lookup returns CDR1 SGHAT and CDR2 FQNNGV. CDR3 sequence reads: CASSEDKDEETQYF. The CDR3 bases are TGTGCCAGCAGCGAGGACAAGGACGAAGAGACCCAGTACTTC.

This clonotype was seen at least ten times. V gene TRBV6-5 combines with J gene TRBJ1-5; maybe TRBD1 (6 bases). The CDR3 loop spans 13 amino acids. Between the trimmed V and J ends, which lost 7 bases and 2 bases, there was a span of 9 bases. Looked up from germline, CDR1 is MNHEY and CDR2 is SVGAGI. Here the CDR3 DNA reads TGTGCCAGCAAGGGGGTGGGCAATCAGCCCCAGCATTTT. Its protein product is CASKGVGNQPQHF.

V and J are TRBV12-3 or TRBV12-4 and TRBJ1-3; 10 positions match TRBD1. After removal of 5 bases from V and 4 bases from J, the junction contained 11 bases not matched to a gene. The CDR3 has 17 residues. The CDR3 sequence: CASSRLGTGVTGNTIYF. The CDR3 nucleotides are TGTGCCAGCAGTCGCCTCGGGACAGGGGTTACGGGAAACACCATATATTTT.

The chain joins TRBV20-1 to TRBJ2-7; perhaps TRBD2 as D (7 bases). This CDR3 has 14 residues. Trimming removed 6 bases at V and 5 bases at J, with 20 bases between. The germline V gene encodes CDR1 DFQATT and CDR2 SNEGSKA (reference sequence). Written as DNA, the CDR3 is TGCAGTGCAAAACAGGGAGGGGCAAGGGACGAGCAGTACTTC. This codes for CSAKQGGARDEQYF.

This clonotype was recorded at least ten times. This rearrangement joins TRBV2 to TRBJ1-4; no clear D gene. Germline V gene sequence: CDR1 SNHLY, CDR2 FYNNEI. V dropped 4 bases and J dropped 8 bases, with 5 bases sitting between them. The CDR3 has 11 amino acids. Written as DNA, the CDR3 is TGTGCCAGCAGTGTACGGGAAAAACTGTTTTTT. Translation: CASSVREKLFF.

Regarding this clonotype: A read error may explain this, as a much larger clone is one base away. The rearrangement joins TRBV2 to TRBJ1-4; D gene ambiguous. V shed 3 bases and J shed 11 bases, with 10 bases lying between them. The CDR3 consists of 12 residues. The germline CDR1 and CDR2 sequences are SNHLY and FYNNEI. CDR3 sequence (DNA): TGTGCCAGCAGTGACGGGGTCTGGAAACTGTTTTTT. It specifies CASSDGVWKLFF.

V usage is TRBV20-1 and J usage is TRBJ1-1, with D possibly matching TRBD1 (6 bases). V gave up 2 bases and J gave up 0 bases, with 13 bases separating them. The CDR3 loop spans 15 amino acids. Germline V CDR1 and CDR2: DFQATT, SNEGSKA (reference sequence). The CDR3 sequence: CSARPTGTMNTEAFF. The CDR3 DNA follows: TGCAGTGCTAGACCGACCGGGACAATGAACACTGAAGCTTTCTTT.

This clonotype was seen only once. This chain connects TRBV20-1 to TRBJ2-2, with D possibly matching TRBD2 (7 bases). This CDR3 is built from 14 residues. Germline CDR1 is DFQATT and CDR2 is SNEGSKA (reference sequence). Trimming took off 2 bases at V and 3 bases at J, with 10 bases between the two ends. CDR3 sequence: CSARQGGDTGELFF. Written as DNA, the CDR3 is TGCAGTGCTAGACAAGGGGGGGACACCGGGGAGCTGTTTTTT.

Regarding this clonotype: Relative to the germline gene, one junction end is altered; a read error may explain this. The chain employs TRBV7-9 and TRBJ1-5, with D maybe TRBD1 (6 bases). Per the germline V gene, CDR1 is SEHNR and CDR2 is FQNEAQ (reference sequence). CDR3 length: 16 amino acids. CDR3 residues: CASSGGGPTGNQPRHF. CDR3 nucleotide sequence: TGTGCCAGCAGCGGTGGGGGCCCCACAGGGAATCAGCCCCGGCATTTT.